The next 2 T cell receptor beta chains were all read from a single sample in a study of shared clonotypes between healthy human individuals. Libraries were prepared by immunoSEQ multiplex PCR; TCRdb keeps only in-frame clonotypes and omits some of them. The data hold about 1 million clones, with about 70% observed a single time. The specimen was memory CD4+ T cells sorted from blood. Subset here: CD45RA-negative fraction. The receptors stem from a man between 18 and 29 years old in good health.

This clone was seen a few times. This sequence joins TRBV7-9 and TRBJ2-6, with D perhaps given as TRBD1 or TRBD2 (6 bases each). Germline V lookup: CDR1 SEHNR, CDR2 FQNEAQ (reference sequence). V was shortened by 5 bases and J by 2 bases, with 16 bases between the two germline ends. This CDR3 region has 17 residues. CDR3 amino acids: CASSRQSGGAGANVLTF. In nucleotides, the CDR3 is TGTGCCAGCAGCCGACAATCCGGGGGCGCTGGGGCCAACGTCCTGACTTTC.

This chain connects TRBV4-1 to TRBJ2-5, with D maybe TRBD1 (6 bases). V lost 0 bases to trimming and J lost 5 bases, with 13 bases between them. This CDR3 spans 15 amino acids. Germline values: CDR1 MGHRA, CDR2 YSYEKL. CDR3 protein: CASSQDRGQAETQYF. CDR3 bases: TGCGCCAGCAGCCAAGACAGGGGACAAGCGGAGACCCAGTACTTC.